The 30 T cell receptor beta chains below all came from one sample that was sequenced in a study of shared clonotypes between healthy human individuals. Sequencing used immunoSEQ multiplex PCR; TCRdb keeps in-frame clones, though not all of them. This sample has a few million clones, with over 85% found just once. The sample comprised naive CD4+ T cells from PBMCs. The subset denotes: CD45RA+ positively selected. The receptors originated from a man younger than 30 in good health. Some clones in this sample may be carry-over from other donors' samples.

The chain joins TRBV4-1 to TRBJ1-1, with D unresolved. Germline assignment: CDR1 MGHRA and CDR2 YSYEKL. V dropped 3 bases and J dropped 3 bases, with 11 bases sitting between them. The CDR3 covers 14 residues. CDR3 nucleotides: TGCGCCAGCAGCCACCCATTTCGGGACACTGAAGCTTTCTTT. The encoded protein is CASSHPFRDTEAFF.

The chain combines TRBV7-2 with TRBJ2-5, with TRBD1 matching over 9 bases. The CDR3 consists of 15 residues. Germline assignment: CDR1 SGHTA and CDR2 FQGNSA. V lost 5 bases, J lost 5 bases, and 9 bases stayed unmatched. CDR3 amino acids: CASSLQQGARETQYF. In nucleotides, the CDR3 is TGTGCCAGCAGCCTCCAACAGGGGGCGCGGGAGACCCAGTACTTC.

This clone was observed a single time. This chain joins TRBV7-7 and TRBJ2-3, with D possibly matching TRBD1 (6 bases). V lost 5 bases and J 5 bases, leaving 11 bases between the germline ends. From germline, CDR1 is SSHAT and CDR2 FNYEAQ (reference sequence). This CDR3 is 13 amino acids long. The CDR3 DNA reads as TGTGCCAGCAGCCAGACAGGAGGAGATACGCAGTATTTT. It specifies CASSQTGGDTQYF.

V is TRBV29-1 and J is TRBJ2-2; 12 bases match TRBD2. The ends lost 6 bases at V and 3 bases at J; junction bases unmatched: 8. Germline V gene sequence: CDR1 SQVTM, CDR2 ANQGSEA. This CDR3 contains 16 residues. CDR3 sequence: CSVAGLAGWDTGELFF. The CDR3 DNA reads TGCAGCGTGGCAGGACTAGCGGGATGGGACACCGGGGAGCTGTTTTTT.

This rearrangement joins TRBV28 to TRBJ2-1; 8 nucleotides agree with TRBD1. CDR3 length: 14 amino acids. Germline V gene lookup returns CDR1 MDHEN and CDR2 SYDVKM. J lost 6 bases, V lost 9 bases, and 10 bases had no gene match. This chain's CDR3 is CASFLRGQINEQFF. In DNA form, the CDR3 reads TGTGCCAGTTTCCTCAGGGGGCAAATCAATGAGCAGTTCTTC.

This chain uses TRBV5-6 with TRBJ2-7, with D possibly matching TRBD1 (6 bases). This CDR3 spans 14 amino acids. Germline CDR1 is SGHDT and CDR2 is YYEEEE. V dropped 4 bases and J dropped 0 bases, with 11 bases sitting between them. CDR3 in DNA: TGTGCCAGCAGCAGAGGACAGAGCTCCTACGAGCAGTACTTC. Protein: CASSRGQSSYEQYF.

V usage is TRBV9 and J usage is TRBJ2-1, with TRBD2 identical over 8 bases. V lost 4 bases and J lost 7; bases outside the gene matches: 10. This CDR3 has 15 residues. CDR1 and CDR2 from the germline V gene are SGDLS and YYNGEE. The CDR3 is CASSPTSGARNEQFF. CDR3 nucleotide sequence: TGTGCCAGCAGCCCCACTAGCGGTGCTCGGAATGAGCAGTTCTTC.

The gene calls are TRBV5-1 and TRBJ1-1; D ambiguous. Germline CDR1 and CDR2: SGHRS and YFSETQ. The CDR3 contains 13 residues. Trimming removed 0 bases from V and 6 bases from J, with 9 bases in between. The CDR3 spells CASSLVPDAEAFF. In DNA form, the CDR3 reads TGCGCCAGCAGCTTGGTTCCAGACGCTGAAGCTTTCTTT.

This rearrangement joins TRBV7-2 to TRBJ2-2; TRBD1 aligns across 7 bases. From germline, CDR1 is SGHTA and CDR2 FQGNSA. The CDR3 extends over 16 amino acids. V lost 4 bases and J lost 7; bases outside the gene matches: 12. This chain's CDR3 is CASSSTETGLGGELFF. As DNA, the CDR3 is TGTGCCAGCAGCTCTACTGAGACAGGGTTGGGCGGGGAGCTGTTTTTT.

V and J are TRBV6-5 and TRBJ2-1; 9 bases agree with TRBD2. CDR3 length equals 16 residues. Trimming cost V 0 bases and J 5 bases; bases outside gene matches: 5. The V gene's germline CDR1 is MNHEY and CDR2 SVGAGI. The CDR3 nucleotides are TGTGCCAGCAGTTACTCGTCGCTAGCGGGAAACAATGAGCAGTTCTTC. It codes for CASSYSSLAGNNEQFF.

This clone occurred once. The rearrangement uses TRBV11-3 and TRBJ2-1, with a possible D match to TRBD2 (7 bases). The CDR3 spans 15 residues. Germline CDR1 SGHNT, CDR2 YENEEA. The V gene lost 2 bases and the J gene lost 7 bases, with 15 bases spanning the gap. This CDR3 reads CASSLLPGGRNEQFF. For the CDR3, the DNA is TGTGCCAGCAGCTTACTCCCGGGGGGCCGTAATGAGCAGTTCTTC.

The V and J genes are TRBV6-5 and TRBJ2-2; 11 nucleotides align to TRBD1. This CDR3 region has 14 residues. Trimming at V came to 6 bases and at J to 7 bases, leaving 4 bases not matched to a gene. In germline, CDR1 is MNHEY, CDR2 SVGAGI. In nucleotides, the CDR3 is TGTGCCAGCAGAGGACAGGGGGCAATCGGGGAGCTGTTTTTT. Translation: CASRGQGAIGELFF.

The chain has TRBV7-2 and TRBJ2-1, with a tentative D call TRBD2 (6 bases). The germline V and J ends were trimmed by 2 bases and 8 bases, with 16 bases remaining between them. The CDR3 spans 15 residues. Germline V gives CDR1 SGHTA, CDR2 FQGNSA. The CDR3 DNA is TGTGCCAGCAGCTTATGGGACTCGCTCATCCATGAGCAGTTCTTC. It encodes CASSLWDSLIHEQFF.

In the case of this clone: The junction differs from germline at one of its ends, possibly a read error. J is TRBJ2-7 and V is TRBV28; TRBD1 matches at 9 bases. Germline V lookup: CDR1 MDHEN, CDR2 SYDVKM. The CDR3 runs to 14 residues. This chain's CDR3 is CASGLRTGAYEQYF. CDR3 sequence (DNA): TGTGCCAGCGGTTTAAGGACAGGGGCCTACGAGCAGTACTTC.

This chain joins TRBV7-2 and TRBJ2-7; 12 bases line up with TRBD1. Germline V lookup: CDR1 SGHTA, CDR2 FQGNSA. This CDR3 spans 17 amino acids. Germline trimming cut 3 bases from V and 2 bases from J; bases unmatched to any gene: 8. DNA of the CDR3: TGTGCCAGCAGCTTCGGGACAGGGGGCCTTGCCCCCTACGAGCAGTACTTC. Translating it yields CASSFGTGGLAPYEQYF.

V usage is TRBV7-9 and J usage is TRBJ1-2; 8 nucleotides agree with TRBD1. The germline CDR1 and CDR2 sequences are SEHNR and FQNEAQ (reference sequence). This CDR3 region has 14 residues. Trimming cost V 3 bases and J 8 bases; bases outside gene matches: 8. The CDR3 nucleotides are TGTGCCAGCAGCTTGACTCCGGGACAGGAGGGCTACACCTTC. Translation gives CASSLTPGQEGYTF. Combining the CDR3 with reference TRBV7-9 and TRBJ1-2 gives the whole variable domain DTGVSQNPRHKITKRGQNVTFRCDPISEHNRLYWYRQTLGQGPEFLTYFQNEAQLEKSRLLSDRFSAERPKGSFSTLEIQRTEQGDSAMYLCASSLTPGQEGYTFGSGTRLTVV.

The gene calls are TRBV18 and TRBJ2-7; no definite D call. Deletions cut 0 bases from V and 6 bases from J, with 12 bases between. This CDR3 is built from 14 residues. Germline CDR1 KGHSH, CDR2 LQKENI. The CDR3 DNA is TGTGCCAGCTCACCACCTTCAGTGGCCACCGAGCAGTACTTC. Amino acid sequence: CASSPPSVATEQYF.

The chain is built from TRBV4-2 and TRBJ2-3; 11 nucleotides agree with TRBD2. This CDR3 has 21 residues. The germline CDR1 and CDR2 sequences are LGHNA and YNFKEQ. V was pared by 1 base and J by 5 bases, with 20 bases of the junction left unmatched. CDR3 in amino acids: CASSQVPGIAGGPRGLDTQYF. The CDR3 DNA sequence: TGTGCCAGCAGCCAAGTCCCCGGGATAGCGGGAGGGCCGCGGGGGTTAGATACGCAGTATTTT.

With regard to this clone: Other nucleotide sequences from this sample produce the same CDR3. This chain connects TRBV5-4 to TRBJ2-1, with 10 nucleotides matching TRBD2. V gave up 4 bases and J gave up 8 bases; unmatched junction bases: 6. The CDR3 covers 14 residues. Looked up from germline, CDR1 is SGHNT and CDR2 is YYREEE (reference sequence). As DNA, the CDR3 is TGTGCCAGCAGCCTCACAAGCGGGAGGGATGAGCAGTTCTTC. Translation gives CASSLTSGRDEQFF. The full variable domain, completed using reference TRBV5-4 and TRBJ2-1, is ETGVTQSPTHLIKTRGQQVTLRCSSQSGHNTVSWYQQALGQGPQFIFQYYREEENGRGNFPPRFSGLQFPNYSSELNVNALELDDSALYLCASSLTSGRDEQFFGPGTRLTVL.

The rearrangement links TRBV7-2 to TRBJ2-5, with TRBD2 matching 8 bases. The CDR3 spans 14 residues. Germline assignment: CDR1 SGHTA and CDR2 FQGNSA. Trimming removed 5 bases from V and 6 bases from J; junction bases left unmatched: 8. The CDR3 loop reads CASSLGTGGKTQYF. The CDR3 region has the DNA TGTGCCAGCAGCCTAGGGACGGGAGGGAAGACCCAGTACTTC.

The chain recombines TRBV5-1 with TRBJ2-3; TRBD2 is a possible D gene (6 bases). CDR3 length equals 15 residues. The V and J ends lost 5 bases and 9 bases respectively, with 22 bases between them. Germline-derived CDR1 and CDR2 are SGHRS and YFSETQ. CDR3 sequence: CASRTFSGALGTQYF. The CDR3 DNA reads TGCGCCAGCAGAACGTTTAGCGGAGCCCTCGGGACGCAGTATTTT.

This rearrangement joins TRBV20-1 to TRBJ2-3; D is perhaps TRBD1 (5 bases). Germline values: CDR1 DFQATT, CDR2 SNEGSKA (reference sequence). This CDR3 comprises 11 residues. V was trimmed by 1 base and J by 9 bases, leaving 8 bases between them. In DNA, the CDR3 is TGCAGTGCTAGAGGGGGCATCACGCAGTATTTT. Encoded protein: CSARGGITQYF.

CDR3 sequence: CASSPTQGIEQYF. CDR3 sequence (DNA): TGTGCCAGCAGCCCAACCCAGGGTATTGAGCAGTACTTC. The genes are TRBV7-3 and TRBJ2-7; TRBD1 is a possible D gene (5 bases). Germline assignment: CDR1 SGHTA and CDR2 FQGTGA. The CDR3 is made up of 13 amino acids. V was shortened by 5 bases and J by 7 bases, with 15 bases between the two germline ends.

The chain recombines TRBV4-1 with TRBJ1-4; D is ambiguous. This CDR3 has 15 residues. V was trimmed by 0 bases and J by 4 bases, leaving 9 bases between them. The germline CDR1 and CDR2 sequences are MGHRA and YSYEKL. The CDR3 sequence is CASSQELAHNEKLFF. The CDR3 DNA follows: TGCGCCAGCAGCCAAGAATTAGCGCATAATGAAAAACTGTTTTTT.

The rearrangement joins TRBV5-1 to TRBJ2-1; TRBD1 might be the D (5 bases). Germline V gives CDR1 SGHRS, CDR2 YFSETQ. V dropped 2 bases and J dropped 9 bases, with 9 bases sitting between them. The CDR3 has 12 residues. The CDR3 coding sequence is TGCGCCAGCAGCTTACCTCAGGGTGAGCAGTTCTTC. Protein: CASSLPQGEQFF.

This clone came up once. The chain carries TRBV7-8 and TRBJ1-3; D remains ambiguous. Germline CDR1 is SGHVS and CDR2 is FQNEAQ. This CDR3 spans 16 amino acids. The V end was cut by 5 bases, the J end by 3 bases, with 17 bases between. CDR3 in amino acids: CASSRPSDTIGNTIYF. CDR3 coding DNA: TGTGCCAGCAGCCGACCCTCCGACACAATTGGAAACACCATATATTTT.

This chain joins TRBV7-3 and TRBJ2-1; a weak D match, TRBD2 (6 bases). The CDR3 is 14 residues long. CDR1 is SGHTA, CDR2 FQGTGA, per germline. V was shortened by 2 bases and J by 9 bases, with 14 bases between the two germline ends. CDR3 sequence reads: CASSLYGGDGEQFF. For the CDR3, the DNA is TGTGCCAGCAGCTTATACGGCGGGGATGGTGAGCAGTTCTTC.

This clone was detected once. The CDR3 sequence: CASSADRYRGYTF. The CDR3 nucleotides are TGTGCCAGCAGCGCCGACAGGTATCGGGGCTACACCTTC. The chain recombines TRBV2 with TRBJ1-2, with D maybe TRBD1 (6 bases). The length of the CDR3 is 13 residues. In germline, CDR1 is SNHLY, CDR2 FYNNEI. V dropped 6 bases and J dropped 8 bases, with 16 bases sitting between them.

The chain links TRBV27 to TRBJ2-5, with D unresolved. The V gene lost 2 bases and the J gene lost 2 bases, with 12 bases spanning the gap. Per germline, CDR1 MNHEY and CDR2 SMNVEV (reference sequence). The CDR3 loop spans 15 amino acids. In nucleotides, the CDR3 is TGTGCCAGCAGTTTAAATCCCAGTGGGCAAGAGACCCAGTACTTC. It specifies CASSLNPSGQETQYF.

The chain uses TRBV9 and TRBJ2-1; D is possibly TRBD2 (5 bases). The CDR3 contains 13 residues. V lost 4 bases, J lost 15 bases, and 20 bases lay in between. Per germline, CDR1 SGDLS and CDR2 YYNGEE. The CDR3 reads CASSPRSGSPVFF. The CDR3 nucleotides are TGTGCCAGCAGCCCGAGATCGGGGAGCCCGGTGTTCTTC. The full variable domain, with the rest looked up from reference TRBV9 and TRBJ2-1, is DSGVTQTPKHLITATGQRVTLRCSPRSGDLSVYWYQQSLDQGLQFLIQYYNGEERAKGNILERFSAQQFPDLHSELNLSSLELGDSALYFCASSPRSGSPVFFGPGTRLTVL.